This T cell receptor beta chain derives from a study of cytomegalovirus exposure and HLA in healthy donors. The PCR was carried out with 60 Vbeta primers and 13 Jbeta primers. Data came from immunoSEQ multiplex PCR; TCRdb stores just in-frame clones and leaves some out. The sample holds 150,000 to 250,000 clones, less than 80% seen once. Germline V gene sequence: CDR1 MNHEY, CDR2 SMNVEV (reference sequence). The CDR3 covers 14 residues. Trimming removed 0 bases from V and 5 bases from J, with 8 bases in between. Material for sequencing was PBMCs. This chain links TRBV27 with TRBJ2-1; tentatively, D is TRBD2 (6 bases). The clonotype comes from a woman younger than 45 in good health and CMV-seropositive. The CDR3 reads CASSLSWGDNEQFF. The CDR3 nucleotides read TGTGCCAGCAGTTTATCGTGGGGGGACAATGAGCAGTTCTTC.